These 23 T cell receptor beta chains originate from one sample sequenced in a study of T cells in Graves' hyperthyroidism and ophthalmopathy. Using RNA transcripts as the source, TCR beta CDR3 regions were amplified. Primed by the HTBI set, a first-round RT-PCR was run on the TCR CDR3. TCRdb reprocessed the multiplex PCR reads via MiXCR and lists one record per CDR3 protein. The sample includes roughly 740,000 distinct CDR3 sequences, 16% of them seen just once. Sequenced material: blood. The receptors shown here come from a young man with Graves' hyperthyroidism.

In its sample, this clonotype was seen many times. The chain uses TRBV28 and TRBJ2-4; 9 bases map to TRBD1. V gave up 5 bases and J gave up 7 bases; unmatched junction bases: 15. The CDR3 sequence is 17 residues long. From germline, CDR1 is MDHEN and CDR2 SYDVKM. CDR3 region: CASSPPPGTGLGNIQYF. The CDR3 DNA sequence: TGTGCCAGCAGTCCGCCCCCGGGGACAGGGCTCGGGAACATTCAGTACTTC.

J is TRBJ1-1 and V is TRBV28; D perhaps matches TRBD1 (5 bases). V was clipped by 5 bases and J by 0 bases, with 10 bases between them. This CDR3 comprises 14 residues. Germline V CDR1 and CDR2: MDHEN, SYDVKM. In DNA form, the CDR3 reads TGTGCCAGCAGTGCGGACAATGTGAACACTGAAGCTTTCTTT. Protein sequence: CASSADNVNTEAFF.

This clonotype was recorded at least ten times. The gene calls are TRBV7-9 and TRBJ2-3; tentative D call: TRBD2 (5 bases). The CDR3 is made up of 15 amino acids. The germline V and J ends were trimmed by 1 base and 4 bases, with 12 bases remaining between them. Per germline, CDR1 SEHNR and CDR2 FQNEAQ (reference sequence). The CDR3 reads CASSLGGSRADTQYF. The CDR3 DNA sequence: TGTGCCAGCAGCTTAGGTGGGAGTCGCGCAGATACGCAGTATTTT.

This clonotype was found a few times. This chain uses TRBV30 with TRBJ2-1; TRBD2 matches 16 bases. V shed 3 bases, J shed 5 bases, and the junction held 7 bases outside the gene matches. Germline V gene sequence: CDR1 GTSNPN, CDR2 SVGIG (reference sequence). The CDR3 loop spans 17 amino acids. The CDR3 loop is CAWRGTSGRAFHNEQFF. DNA of the CDR3: TGTGCCTGGAGAGGGACTAGCGGGAGGGCCTTCCACAATGAGCAGTTCTTC.

This clonotype was found a few times. The chain carries TRBV9 and TRBJ2-7; D remains ambiguous. CDR1 is SGDLS, CDR2 YYNGEE, per germline. This CDR3 region has 14 residues. This CDR3 is CAIRRRSISYEQYF. CDR3 nucleotide sequence: TGTGCAATCAGACGTAGGAGTATCTCCTACGAGCAGTACTTC.

This clonotype came up many times. A read error may account for a junction end that differs from germline. This chain links TRBV7-2 with TRBJ1-1; D not resolved. CDR1 is SGHTA, CDR2 FQGNSA, per germline. The CDR3 totals 16 residues. CDR3 DNA sequence: TGTGCCAGCAGCGATTCTCGCGTGGGCCAGAACGCTGAAGCTTTCTTT. The encoded protein is CASSDSRVGQNAEAFF.

Ten or more counts support this clonotype. The J gene is TRBJ1-1, the V gene TRBV28; D possibly corresponds to TRBD1 (6 bases). Trimming shortened V by 3 bases and J by 5 bases, and 19 bases separated the two germline ends. The germline CDR1 and CDR2 sequences are MDHEN and SYDVKM. The CDR3 is 16 residues long. CDR3: CASSLAGGIDWTEAFF. DNA of the CDR3: TGTGCCAGCAGTTTGGCTGGGGGCATCGATTGGACTGAAGCTTTCTTT.

This clonotype appeared once. A much larger clone differs from this one at a single base, so this may be a read error. The chain employs TRBV6-1 and TRBJ1-5; possible D gene TRBD1, 6 bases. V was cut by 2 bases and J by 6 bases, with 14 bases left in between. Germline V gene data show CDR1 as MNHNS and CDR2 as SASEGT. The CDR3 consists of 15 residues. The CDR3 nucleotides read TGTGCCAGCAGTGAACAGCAGCAGGGGTTTCAGCCCCAGCATTTT. It specifies CASSEQQQGFQPQHF.

This clonotype was seen only a few times. CDR3 residues: CASTPLGTGTNEQFF. The CDR3 DNA reads TGTGCCAGCACCCCTCTGGGGACAGGGACCAATGAGCAGTTCTTC. The rearrangement uses TRBV5-5 and TRBJ2-1, with TRBD1 identical over 9 bases. Trimming at V came to 6 bases and at J to 6 bases, leaving 10 bases not matched to a gene. The CDR3 is 15 residues long. CDR1 SGHKS and CDR2 YYEKEE come from the germline V gene (reference sequence).

Ten or more counts support this clonotype. V usage is TRBV2 and J usage is TRBJ1-2; perhaps TRBD1 as D (5 bases). Germline-derived CDR1 and CDR2 are SNHLY and FYNNEI. There are 14 residues in the CDR3. Trimming took 3 bases from V and 1 from J, leaving 9 bases between them. CDR3 protein: CASSDPDINYGYTF. DNA for the CDR3: TGTGCCAGCAGTGATCCGGACATTAACTATGGCTACACCTTC.

CDR3 protein: CASSLVPSGEQFF. CDR3 DNA: TGCGCCAGCAGCTTGGTTCCTAGTGGTGAGCAGTTCTTC. J is TRBJ2-1 and V is TRBV5-1; the D is unclear. The CDR3 is 13 residues long. Deletions cut 0 bases from V and 9 bases from J, with 10 bases between. The germline V gene encodes CDR1 SGHRS and CDR2 YFSETQ.

This clonotype was counted between two and nine times. The chain recombines TRBV5-1 with TRBJ2-7; D ambiguous. V dropped 2 bases and J dropped 2 bases, with 8 bases sitting between them. The CDR3 is made up of 13 amino acids. Germline V gene lookup returns CDR1 SGHRS and CDR2 YFSETQ. The chain's CDR3 is CASSFDWAYEQYF. CDR3 nucleotides: TGCGCCAGCAGCTTCGACTGGGCCTACGAGCAGTACTTC.

Many counts were recorded for this clonotype. The chain uses TRBV12-3 or TRBV12-4 and TRBJ2-1, with D unclear. Deletions cut 3 bases from V and 3 bases from J, with 12 bases between. The CDR3 contains 15 residues. Here the CDR3 reads CASSFIDGSYNEQFF. In nucleotides, the CDR3 is TGTGCCAGCAGTTTCATAGACGGTAGCTACAATGAGCAGTTCTTC.

The V gene is TRBV12-3 or TRBV12-4, the J gene TRBJ1-6; D unresolved. V was trimmed by 2 bases and J by 1 base, leaving 0 bases between them. The CDR3 is 13 residues long. CDR3 residues: CASSLSYNSPLHF. In nucleotides, the CDR3 is TGTGCCAGCAGTTTATCCTATAATTCACCCCTCCACTTT.

This clonotype turned up a few times. The rearrangement joins TRBV20-1 to TRBJ2-1, with TRBD2 matching over 7 bases. Germline CDR1 DFQATT, CDR2 SNEGSKA (reference sequence). This CDR3 region has 16 residues. With V trimmed by 6 bases and J by 1 base, 12 bases remained unmatched. The CDR3 DNA follows: TGCAGTGCCCAAACGGGGGGACCCCCTTCCTACAATGAGCAGTTCTTC. Encoded protein: CSAQTGGPPSYNEQFF.

The chain links TRBV12-3 or TRBV12-4 to TRBJ1-5; no firm D call. TRBJ2-3 explains the end of the DNA better; the J call may be wrong. This CDR3 spans 13 amino acids. CDR3 amino acids: CASSLGPNQPQYF. The CDR3 bases are TGTGCCAGCAGTTTAGGGCCGAATCAGCCCCAGTATTTT.

This clonotype has ten or more counts. The chain combines TRBV12-3 or TRBV12-4 with TRBJ2-3, with D uncertain. The germline V and J ends were trimmed by 6 bases and 4 bases, with 8 bases remaining between them. The CDR3 runs 12 residues. The CDR3 coding sequence is TGTGCCAGCAGGACCACCGCAGATACGCAGTATTTT. It encodes CASRTTADTQYF.

This chain links TRBV6-2 or TRBV6-3 with TRBJ2-7; 12 nucleotides align to TRBD2. The V segment lost 3 bases and the J segment 6 bases; nucleotides outside the gene matches: 6. Germline loops: CDR1 MNHEY, CDR2 SVGEGT. The CDR3 totals 15 residues. The CDR3 spells CASSYVGLAGSEQYF. The CDR3 coding sequence is TGTGCCAGCAGTTATGTCGGACTAGCGGGGAGCGAGCAGTACTTC.

The V gene is TRBV20-1, the J gene TRBJ2-1; no reliable D call. CDR3 size: 14 residues. V dropped 0 bases and J dropped 5 bases, with 11 bases sitting between them. The germline CDR1 and CDR2 sequences are DFQATT and SNEGSKA (reference sequence). CDR3 loop: CSARDPMGNNEQFF. The DNA of the CDR3 is TGCAGTGCTAGAGATCCCATGGGAAACAATGAGCAGTTCTTC.

The chain employs TRBV5-4 and TRBJ2-7; TRBD1 agrees at 10 bases. The J segment lost 1 base and the V segment lost 4 bases, leaving 5 bases of the junction unmatched. CDR1 and CDR2 (germline): SGHNT, YYREEE (reference sequence). This CDR3 comprises 15 residues. In DNA, the CDR3 is TGTGCCAGCAGCGCGGGACAGGGGCTTTCCTACGAGCAGTACTTC. This gives the protein CASSAGQGLSYEQYF.

This clonotype came up many times. The chain carries TRBV7-2 and TRBJ2-7; D not certain. This CDR3 is 13 amino acids long. The germline CDR1 and CDR2 sequences are SGHTA and FQGNSA. V dropped 1 base and J dropped 2 bases, with 6 bases sitting between them. The CDR3 region has the DNA TGTGCCAGCAGCTTAGTGGGGACCTACGAGCAGTACTTC. It translates to CASSLVGTYEQYF.

In its sample, this clonotype was seen many times. The chain uses TRBV6-5 and TRBJ2-2; 8 bases fit TRBD1. Germline assignment: CDR1 MNHEY and CDR2 SVGAGI. The CDR3 is 16 amino acids. V shed 3 bases, J shed 3 bases, and the junction held 6 bases outside the gene matches. The CDR3 is CASSYPRQGHTGELFF. The DNA of the CDR3 is TGTGCCAGCAGTTATCCCCGACAGGGGCACACCGGGGAGCTGTTTTTT.

In this sample, this clonotype turned up many times. For the CDR3, the DNA is TGTGCCAGCAGTACCCGGGACGTAGCCTACGAGCAGTACTTC. Protein: CASSTRDVAYEQYF. V and J are TRBV28 and TRBJ2-7; D is perhaps TRBD1 or TRBD2 (5 bases each). The length of the CDR3 is 14 residues. CDR1 MDHEN and CDR2 SYDVKM come from the germline V gene. The germline V and J ends were trimmed by 5 bases and 2 bases, with 13 bases remaining between them.